This T cell receptor beta chain was identified during a study of blood T cell repertoires in COVID-19. The V end was cut by 0 bases, the J end by 1 base, with 12 bases between. CDR3 size: 16 residues. Germline V gene lookup returns CDR1 LGHNA and CDR2 YNFKEQ. Generated by immunoSEQ multiplex PCR, the TCRdb table keeps only in-frame clones and is missing some. The sample has about 130,000 clones, over 75% seen once. Sequenced input: peripheral blood. This sequence joins TRBV4-2 and TRBJ1-2, with a possible D match to TRBD1 (5 bases). The TCR sequence derives from a woman over 75 with acute or convalescent COVID-19. DNA for the CDR3: TGTGCCAGCAGCCAAGATTCTACAGGTGGTAACTATGGCTACACCTTC. Its protein is CASSQDSTGGNYGYTF.